This T cell receptor beta chain was identified in a study of persistence of HIV-infected CD4 T cells. Study at large: Suppressive ART had lasted a median of about 8 years.

This was the immunoSEQ version 4 assay in survey mode. Each sample used up to about 1 ug genomic DNA diluted to around 10 ng/uL. Produced via immunoSEQ multiplex PCR; TCRdb's table is partial and in-frame only. The table lists just under 20,000 clones, around 78% of them singletons. Germline-derived CDR1 and CDR2 are SGHNT and YYREEE (reference sequence). The V end lost 4 bases, the J end lost 3 bases, and 18 bases lay between the germline ends. This CDR3 contains 16 residues. Stimulation used 8 to 10 ug/mL lysate from CMV-infected fibroblasts. Sorting selected CD4+ T cells upregulating both CD40 ligand and CD69. Adults with HIV-1 started suppressive ART while chronically infected. About this clone: As yet, its antigen is unknown.

The chain joins TRBV5-4 to TRBJ2-3, with D unclear. The source is an adult man with HIV who was CMV-seropositive. The sequenced sample was CD4+ T cells sorted from PBMCs after approximately 19-hour stimulation, obtained from a patient who received antiretroviral therapy. The CDR3 here is CASSPMLGGETDTQYF. DNA for the CDR3: TGTGCCAGCAGCCCCATGCTGGGCGGTGAGACAGATACGCAGTATTTT.